This TCR beta chain was captured by sequencing in a study of response to subunit inactivated influenza vaccine. This clonotype was seen a few times. Germline loops: CDR1 DFQATT, CDR2 SNEGSKA (reference sequence). V gave up 6 bases and J gave up 1 base; unmatched junction bases: 11. CDR3 length: 16 amino acids. TCRdb itself ran the RT-PCR reads through MiXCR, one entry per CDR3 protein. The sample includes 500,000 to 550,000 distinct CDR3 sequences, less than 25% of them seen just once. In addition, the sample was reused for a study of T cells expressing NK-cell markers. Turning to that study: TCR beta cDNA was generated via 5'RACE template switching incorporating UMIs. The study found dominant NKG2C+ clonotypes at 1.0-7.0% of CD8+ T cells in roughly six donors.

The source was CD4+ T cells sorted from PBMCs, collected approximately 12 days after vaccination. The TCR sequence derives from a man aged 50 to 60 who received an inactivated influenza vaccine. This rearrangement joins TRBV20-1 to TRBJ2-2, with 7 bases that match TRBD2. CDR3 region: CSASLIAGLNTGELFF. The DNA for the CDR3 is TGCAGTGCATCCCTTATAGCGGGCTTGAACACCGGGGAGCTGTTTTTT.